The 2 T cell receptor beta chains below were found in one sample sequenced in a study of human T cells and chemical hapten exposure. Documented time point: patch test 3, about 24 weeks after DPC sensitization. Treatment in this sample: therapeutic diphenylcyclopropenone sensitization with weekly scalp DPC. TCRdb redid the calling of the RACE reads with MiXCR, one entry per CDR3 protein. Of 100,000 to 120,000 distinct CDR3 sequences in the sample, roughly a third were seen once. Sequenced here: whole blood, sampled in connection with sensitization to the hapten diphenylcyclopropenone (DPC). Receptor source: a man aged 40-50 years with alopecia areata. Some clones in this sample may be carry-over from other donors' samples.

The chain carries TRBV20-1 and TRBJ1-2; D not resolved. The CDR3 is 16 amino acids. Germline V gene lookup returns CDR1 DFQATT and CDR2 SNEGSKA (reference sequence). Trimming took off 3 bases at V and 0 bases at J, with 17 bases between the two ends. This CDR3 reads CSASSVGFRANYGYTF. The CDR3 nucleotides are TGCAGTGCTAGCTCTGTTGGATTTCGAGCTAACTATGGCTACACCTTC.

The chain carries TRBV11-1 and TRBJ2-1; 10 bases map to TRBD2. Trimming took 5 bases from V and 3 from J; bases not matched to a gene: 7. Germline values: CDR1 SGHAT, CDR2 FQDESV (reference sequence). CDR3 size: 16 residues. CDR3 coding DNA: TGTGCCAGCAGCCGTCAGGGACTAGCGAACTACAATGAGCAGTTCTTC. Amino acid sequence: CASSRQGLANYNEQFF.